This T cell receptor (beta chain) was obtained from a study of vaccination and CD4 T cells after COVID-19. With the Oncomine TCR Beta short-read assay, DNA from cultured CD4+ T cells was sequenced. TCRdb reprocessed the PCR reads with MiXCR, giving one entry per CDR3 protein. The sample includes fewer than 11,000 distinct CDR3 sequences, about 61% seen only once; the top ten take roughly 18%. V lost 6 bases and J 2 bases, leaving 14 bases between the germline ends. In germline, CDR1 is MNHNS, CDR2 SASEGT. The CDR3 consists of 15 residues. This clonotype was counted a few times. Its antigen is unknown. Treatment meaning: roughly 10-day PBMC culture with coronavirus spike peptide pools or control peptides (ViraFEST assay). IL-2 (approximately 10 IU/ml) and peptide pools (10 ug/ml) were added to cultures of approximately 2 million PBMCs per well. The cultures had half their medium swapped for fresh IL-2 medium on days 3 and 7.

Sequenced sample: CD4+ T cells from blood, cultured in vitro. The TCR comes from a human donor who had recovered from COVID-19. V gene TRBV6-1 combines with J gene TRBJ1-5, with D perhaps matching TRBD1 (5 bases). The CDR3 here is CASSGAGGGNQPQHF. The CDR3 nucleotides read TGTGCCAGCAGCGGGGCTGGTGGGGGCAATCAGCCCCAGCATTTT.